Each of the 32 T cell receptor beta chains below was sequenced from the same sample in a study of cytomegalovirus exposure and HLA in healthy donors. Use of 60 Vbeta and 13 Jbeta primers characterized the PCR. Only in-frame clones appear in the TCRdb table, and some are missing; sequencing was by immunoSEQ multiplex PCR. The sample yields 240,000 or so clones, 82% seen once. Sequencing input: PBMCs. These TCRs come from a woman between 40 and 50 years old in good health and CMV-seropositive.

In the case of this clone: A junction end diverges from the germline sequence, so it may reflect a read error. The sample has other DNA sequences that encode this CDR3 too. The chain employs TRBV25-1 and TRBJ1-1; D unclear. This CDR3 contains 13 residues. Germline V gives CDR1 MGHDK, CDR2 SYGVNS. The CDR3 sequence is CASSEWSSVEAFF. DNA of the CDR3: TGCGCCAGCAGTGAATGGAGTTCAGTTGAAGCTTTCTTT.

This clone has only a few counts. DNA of the CDR3: TGTGCCAGTAGTATAGTCGTCCCCGGGGCGGGACGCACAGATACGCAGTATTTT. It yields the protein CASSIVVPGAGRTDTQYF. The J gene is TRBJ2-3, the V gene TRBV19, with D maybe TRBD2 (6 bases). V was pared by 1 base and J by 1 base, with 18 bases between. There are 18 residues in the CDR3. CDR1 is LNHDA and CDR2 is SQIVND in the germline V gene (reference sequence).

The genes are TRBV9 and TRBJ1-2; D is possibly TRBD1 (6 bases). The germline CDR1 and CDR2 sequences are SGDLS and YYNGEE. This CDR3 is 15 amino acids long. Trimming shortened V by 7 bases and J by 4 bases, and 20 bases separated the two germline ends. The CDR3 sequence is CASDLDGAGVYGYTF. The CDR3 DNA follows: TGTGCCAGCGACTTGGATGGGGCAGGGGTCTATGGCTACACCTTC. Together with reference TRBV9 and TRBJ1-2, the CDR3 gives the full variable domain: DSGVTQTPKHLITATGQRVTLRCSPRSGDLSVYWYQQSLDQGLQFLIQYYNGEERAKGNILERFSAQQFPDLHSELNLSSLELGDSALYFCASDLDGAGVYGYTFGSGTRLTVV.

A few counts support this clone. The gene calls are TRBV25-1 and TRBJ2-7, with 9 bases that match TRBD1. The CDR3 is 14 residues long. The germline CDR1 and CDR2 sequences are MGHDK and SYGVNS. The trim removed 3 bases at V and 5 bases at J, leaving 5 bases unmatched. The CDR3 bases are TGTGCCAGCAGTGATGACAGGGGGAACCACGAGCAGTACTTC. Amino acid sequence: CASSDDRGNHEQYF.

The gene calls are TRBV9 and TRBJ2-7; 9 bases agree with TRBD1. Germline CDR1 SGDLS, CDR2 YYNGEE. This CDR3 is 16 amino acids long. Trimming cost V 4 bases and J 2 bases; bases outside gene matches: 10. CDR3 in amino acids: CASSPGGGTGPYEQYF. CDR3 coding DNA: TGTGCCAGCAGCCCAGGAGGGGGGACAGGGCCCTACGAGCAGTACTTC.

The chain links TRBV4-3 to TRBJ2-3, with 12 bases identical to TRBD2. Trimming at V came to 2 bases and at J to 0 bases, leaving 3 bases not matched to a gene. Germline values: CDR1 LGHNA, CDR2 YSLEER. The length of the CDR3 is 17 residues. The CDR3, as DNA: TGCGCCAGCAGCCAACGACTAGCGGGAGCCAGCACAGATACGCAGTATTTT. Its protein product is CASSQRLAGASTDTQYF.

The chain is built from TRBV5-1 and TRBJ1-2, with TRBD1 matching over 9 bases. With 4 bases clipped from V and 4 bases from J, the junction kept 14 bases outside the gene matches. CDR1 and CDR2 from the germline V gene are SGHRS and YFSETQ. This CDR3 has 17 residues. As DNA, the CDR3 is TGCGCCAGCAGCCCGGGGACAGGGTCCCGTTTCGGCTATGGCTACACCTTC. Translation: CASSPGTGSRFGYGYTF. Full variable domain (remainder filled in from reference TRBV5-1 and TRBJ1-2): KAGVTQTPRYLIKTRGQQVTLSCSPISGHRSVSWYQQTPGQGLQFLFEYFSETQRNKGNFPGRFSGRQFSNSRSEMNVSTLELGDSALYLCASSPGTGSRFGYGYTFGSGTRLTVV.

This clone has just one count. This chain links TRBV27 with TRBJ1-2; 7 positions match TRBD1. From germline, CDR1 is MNHEY and CDR2 SMNVEV (reference sequence). This CDR3 is 14 amino acids long. V lost 6 bases to trimming and J lost 0 bases; unmatched junction nucleotides: 4. Here the CDR3 DNA reads TGTGCCAGCAGAGGGACAGCCACTAACTATGGCTACACCTTC. Its translation is CASRGTATNYGYTF.

The chain joins TRBV9 to TRBJ1-2; TRBD1 matches at 8 bases. The CDR3 has 20 residues. Unmatched junction bases numbered 16, after V lost 0 bases and J lost 0 bases. Germline CDR1 is SGDLS and CDR2 is YYNGEE. The CDR3 region has the DNA TGTGCCAGCAGCGTAGAGGGGGGATCGAATGACAGGGGACCTAACTATGGCTACACCTTC. Encoded protein: CASSVEGGSNDRGPNYGYTF.

The chain links TRBV9 to TRBJ2-3; no clear D gene. Trimming pared 2 bases from V and 4 bases from J, leaving 14 bases between. The CDR3 loop spans 15 amino acids. The germline V gene has CDR1 SGDLS and CDR2 YYNGEE. The CDR3 loop reads CASSVDLARADTQYF. The CDR3 DNA reads as TGTGCCAGCAGCGTCGACTTGGCCCGCGCAGATACGCAGTATTTT.

To note about this clone: An end of the junction differs from the germline gene, which may be a read error. The chain recombines TRBV7-3 with TRBJ1-2; TRBD1 agrees at 7 bases. Germline loops: CDR1 SGHTA, CDR2 FQGTGA. The CDR3 spans 17 residues. The CDR3 is CSSSPDSDRDSSYGYTF. The CDR3 region has the DNA TGTTCCAGCAGCCCCGACTCCGACAGGGATAGTAGCTATGGCTACACCTTC.

This clone has a single count. The J gene is TRBJ1-2, the V gene TRBV29-1, with 9 bases fitting TRBD1. V lost 8 bases and J lost 4; bases outside the gene matches: 8. The CDR3 length is 13 residues. Germline-derived CDR1 and CDR2 are SQVTM and ANQGSEA. CDR3 protein: CSSRQGELYGYTF. As DNA, the CDR3 is TGCAGCTCGCGACAGGGGGAACTCTATGGCTACACCTTC.

The chain carries TRBV19 and TRBJ1-3; D is unresolved. V lost 7 bases and J 4 bases, leaving 5 bases between the germline ends. The CDR3 totals 11 residues. Germline lookup yields CDR1 LNHDA and CDR2 SQIVND (reference sequence). In DNA form, the CDR3 reads TGTGCCAGTAACAGAGGAAACACCATATATTTT. Its translation is CASNRGNTIYF.

This chain connects TRBV4-2 to TRBJ1-2; D remains unclear. V lost 0 bases and J 7 bases, leaving 9 bases between the germline ends. The CDR3 totals 13 residues. Per germline, CDR1 LGHNA and CDR2 YNFKEQ. Here the CDR3 DNA reads TGTGCCAGCAGCCAAGATCTGGCGGTTGGCTACACCTTC. Protein: CASSQDLAVGYTF.

The V and J genes are TRBV9 and TRBJ2-2; D gene uncertain. Trimming took off 0 bases at V and 2 bases at J, with 8 bases between the two ends. Germline CDR1 and CDR2: SGDLS and YYNGEE. This CDR3 is 15 amino acids long. This CDR3 reads CASSVATSNTGELFF. Written as DNA, the CDR3 is TGTGCCAGCAGCGTAGCTACGAGTAACACCGGGGAGCTGTTTTTT.

This chain joins TRBV9 and TRBJ2-5, with 10 bases matching TRBD1. V was clipped by 3 bases and J by 1 base; unmatched bases: 9. This CDR3 has 17 residues. CDR1 is SGDLS and CDR2 is YYNGEE in the germline V gene. CDR3 amino acids: CASSAPPGQGFQETQYF. Written as DNA, the CDR3 is TGTGCCAGCAGCGCACCCCCGGGACAGGGGTTCCAAGAGACCCAGTACTTC.

There are a few counts of this clone. The CDR3 DNA is TGCGCCAGCAGCCAAGCCGCAGGGGATAGCTATGGCTACACCTTC. It is translated as CASSQAAGDSYGYTF. The rearrangement uses TRBV4-3 and TRBJ1-2, with D perhaps matching TRBD1 (6 bases). CDR1 and CDR2 (germline): LGHNA, YSLEER. Trimming shortened V by 1 base and J by 4 bases, and 13 bases separated the two germline ends. This CDR3 is 15 amino acids long.

The chain couples TRBV2 to TRBJ1-5, with 7 bases fitting TRBD1. The V and J ends lost 5 bases and 6 bases, in that order; junction bases with no gene match: 7. This CDR3 has 14 amino acids. CDR1 and CDR2 from the germline V gene are SNHLY and FYNNEI. CDR3 DNA: TGTGCCAGCAGTCAAACAGGGGTAACTCAGCCCCAGCATTTT. Its protein is CASSQTGVTQPQHF.

The chain employs TRBV6-1 and TRBJ1-2; D is unclear. This CDR3 is built from 13 residues. CDR1 is MNHNS, CDR2 SASEGT, per germline. Between the trimmed V and J ends, which lost 5 bases and 0 bases, there was a span of 7 bases. The CDR3 DNA is TGTGCCAGCAGTAGCGTCACTAACTATGGCTACACCTTC. Its protein product is CASSSVTNYGYTF.

The V and J genes are TRBV10-1 and TRBJ2-2; 7 bases map to TRBD2. The CDR3 totals 13 residues. Germline CDR1 reads WNHNN; CDR2 reads SYGVQD (reference sequence). V dropped 4 bases and J dropped 5; count of bases not matched to a gene: 1. DNA of the CDR3: TGCGCCAGCAGTGGTAGCGGGACCGGGGAGCTGTTTTTT. Translating it yields CASSGSGTGELFF.

In this sample, this clone turned up once. The rearrangement joins TRBV16 to TRBJ2-2; the match to TRBD1 covers 8 bases. Germline values: CDR1 KGHSY, CDR2 FQNENV. V dropped 5 bases and J dropped 3; count of bases not matched to a gene: 8. The CDR3 has 16 amino acids. The CDR3 nucleotides read TGTGCCAGCAGCTCTACGGACAGGGTAGACACCGGGGAGCTGTTTTTT. Protein sequence: CASSSTDRVDTGELFF.

V usage is TRBV7-9 and J usage is TRBJ1-4; 7 bases map to TRBD1. Trimming cost V 5 bases and J 0 bases; bases outside gene matches: 9. The CDR3 is 17 amino acids. From germline, CDR1 is SEHNR and CDR2 FQNEAQ (reference sequence). CDR3 region: CASSMGTVLATNEKLFF. As DNA, the CDR3 is TGTGCCAGCAGCATGGGGACAGTCCTTGCAACTAATGAAAAACTGTTTTTT.

The chain employs TRBV18 and TRBJ2-5, with D maybe TRBD2 (5 bases). The CDR3 extends over 15 amino acids. The germline V gene encodes CDR1 KGHSH and CDR2 LQKENI. Trimming stripped 0 bases from V and 5 bases from J, with 13 bases between. CDR3 coding DNA: TGTGCCAGCTCACCACCGGTTGTGAGGGAGGAGACCCAGTACTTC. Amino acids: CASSPPVVREETQYF.

This chain uses TRBV4-2 with TRBJ1-3; D gene ambiguous. This CDR3 is 15 amino acids long. Germline V gene sequence: CDR1 LGHNA, CDR2 YNFKEQ. Between the trimmed V and J ends, which lost 1 base and 2 bases, there was a span of 9 bases. CDR3 residues: CASSQALEPGNTIYF. CDR3 sequence (DNA): TGTGCCAGCAGCCAAGCGCTCGAGCCTGGAAACACCATATATTTT.

This clone was picked up a small number of times. This chain connects TRBV9 to TRBJ2-5, with D possibly TRBD2 on 7 matching bases. Germline V gives CDR1 SGDLS, CDR2 YYNGEE. This CDR3 spans 16 amino acids. The V and J ends lost 0 bases and 5 bases respectively, with 17 bases between them. The CDR3 DNA is TGTGCCAGCAGCGTAGGGGGTTGGGGGGGCGAGGAGACCCAGTACTTC. Residues: CASSVGGWGGEETQYF.

This sequence joins TRBV9 and TRBJ2-1; 9 bases are a match to TRBD2. Germline loops: CDR1 SGDLS, CDR2 YYNGEE. J lost 0 bases, V lost 1 base, and 2 bases had no gene match. The CDR3 has 16 amino acids. This CDR3 is CASSVMTSGSYNEQFF. CDR3 DNA: TGTGCCAGCAGCGTAATGACTAGCGGCTCCTACAATGAGCAGTTCTTC.

This chain links TRBV28 with TRBJ1-4; D may be TRBD1 (5 bases). The V end was cut by 6 bases, the J end by 5 bases, with 13 bases between. From germline, CDR1 is MDHEN and CDR2 SYDVKM. The CDR3 runs 14 residues. The CDR3 bases are TGTGCCAGCAGCCCTGGCGGGGACAATGAAAAACTGTTTTTT. Its translation is CASSPGGDNEKLFF.

The J gene is TRBJ1-2, the V gene TRBV9, with 9 bases aligning to TRBD1. CDR1 and CDR2 (germline): SGDLS, YYNGEE. J was trimmed by 4 bases and V by 3 bases; bases with no gene match: 7. This CDR3 has 15 residues. The chain's CDR3 is CASSEGGGQGYGYTF. The CDR3 DNA reads as TGTGCCAGCAGCGAGGGTGGGGGACAGGGCTATGGCTACACCTTC.

This sequence joins TRBV7-9 and TRBJ2-1, with D possibly TRBD1 on 5 matching bases. Germline V CDR1 and CDR2: SEHNR, FQNEAQ (reference sequence). The CDR3 consists of 12 residues. Trimming left V 7 bases short and J 7 bases short, with 11 bases between. This chain's CDR3 is CASNLRQNEQFF. The CDR3 nucleotides are TGTGCCAGCAACCTTAGACAGAATGAGCAGTTCTTC.

This clone was seen once. The V call is TRBV11-2, the J call TRBJ2-3, with 10 bases that match TRBD2. CDR3 length: 17 amino acids. The germline gives CDR1 SGHAT, CDR2 FQNNGV. The junction had 10 bases not matched to a gene; V was cut back by 3 bases and J by 4 bases. CDR3 sequence: CASSFLAGGGLADTQYF. The CDR3 DNA reads as TGTGCCAGCAGCTTTTTAGCGGGAGGAGGGCTAGCAGATACGCAGTATTTT.

V is TRBV9 and J is TRBJ1-2; D is unresolved. Germline V gene lookup returns CDR1 SGDLS and CDR2 YYNGEE. The length of the CDR3 is 15 residues. Trimming left V 0 bases short and J 2 bases short, with 11 bases between. CDR3: CASSVVGSGNYGYTF. For the CDR3, the DNA is TGTGCCAGCAGCGTAGTCGGCAGCGGAAACTATGGCTACACCTTC.

The genes are TRBV27 and TRBJ1-1; 7 bases map to TRBD1. Per germline, CDR1 MNHEY and CDR2 SMNVEV (reference sequence). V was clipped by 3 bases and J by 4 bases; unmatched bases: 8. The CDR3 is 15 residues long. The CDR3 DNA follows: TGTGCCAGCAGTTTTTCCACACAGGGGTCCACTGAAGCTTTCTTT. Its protein is CASSFSTQGSTEAFF.